Listed below are T cell receptor beta chains from one sample, sequenced in a study of technical replicates of blood from a few donors. Assay: immunoSEQ multiplex PCR; the TCRdb copy retains only in-frame clones and omits some. The sample carries about 76,000 clones, 86% recorded once. Sequencing was done on a sample of PBMCs. The source is a human donor in good health. Some clones in this sample may be carry-over from other donors' samples. The CDR3 runs from the conserved cysteine through the conserved F or W. D genes are given only for firm matches. The listing skips clone size in some rows; elsewhere it reads once, few, many or a size class.

clone_size	v_call	d_call	j_call	cdr3_nt	cdr3_aa
-	TRBV27	-	TRBJ1-1	TGTGCCAGCAGTTCGGCAGGGGCGTTCACTGAAGCTTTCTTT	CASSSAGAFTEAFF
-	TRBV7-2	TRBD1	TRBJ2-6	TGTGCCAGCACCGCTCTATTTGGACAGGGGGCAACTGGGGCCAACGTCCTGACTTTC	CASTALFGQGATGANVLTF
-	TRBV9	-	TRBJ2-7	TGTGCCAGCAGCGCCACTAGGGACACCTACGAGCAGTACTTC	CASSATRDTYEQYF
-	TRBV7-9	TRBD2	TRBJ2-1	TGTGCCAGCAGATCCCCCGGGCGGGGGGGCAATGAGCAGTTCTTC	CASRSPGRGGNEQFF
-	TRBV7-2	TRBD1	TRBJ2-7	TGTGCCAGCAGCTTAGGGACAGGCTCCTACGAGCAGTACTTC	CASSLGTGSYEQYF
-	TRBV5-1	TRBD1	TRBJ1-3	TGCGCCAGCAGCCCGTCGGGACAGGGGGGAAACACCATATATTTT	CASSPSGQGGNTIYF
-	TRBV7-9	-	TRBJ1-1	TGTGCCAGCAGCTTAGCAGGGAGAGCTGAAGCTTTCTTT	CASSLAGRAEAFF
-	TRBV5-6	TRBD2	TRBJ2-1	TGTGCCAGCAGCTTGGGACTAGCGAACAATGAGCAGTTCTTC	CASSLGLANNEQFF
-	TRBV6-1	-	TRBJ1-1	TGTGCCAGCAGTAAGGACAACACCTACACTGAAGCTTTCTTT	CASSKDNTYTEAFF
-	TRBV29-1	-	TRBJ1-2	TGCAGCGCCGGGACTCGCTATGGCTACACCTTC	CSAGTRYGYTF
few	TRBV7-7	-	TRBJ1-1	TGTGCCAGCAGCCCGGTCGGGGGGAACACTGAAGCTTTCTTT	CASSPVGGNTEAFF
few	TRBV7-9	-	TRBJ1-5	TGTGCCAGCAGCTTAAGTGGAGGGCCCCAGCATTTT	CASSLSGGPQHF
-	TRBV4-3	-	TRBJ2-5	TGCGCCAGCAGCCAAGGGACGGGAGAAGAGACCCAGTACTTC	CASSQGTGEETQYF
-	TRBV4-1	-	TRBJ1-1	TGCGCCAGCAGCCAAGACCGAGGGCGGGGTGAAGCTTTCTTT	CASSQDRGRGEAFF
-	TRBV9	-	TRBJ2-4	TGTGCCAGCAGCGTAGGGGTGGGACAAGAACTAGCCAAAAACATTCAGTACTTC	CASSVGVGQELAKNIQYF
-	TRBV2	-	TRBJ1-5	TGTGCCAGCAGTGGGGCAATTAGCAATCAGCCCCAGCATTTT	CASSGAISNQPQHF
few	TRBV5-8	-	TRBJ1-2	TGTGCCAGCAGCGGGGGGATTGAGTATGGCTACACCTTC	CASSGGIEYGYTF
-	TRBV6-5	TRBD1	TRBJ1-1	TGTGCCAGCAGCTACAGGGGGAGGGACACTGAAGCTTTCTTT	CASSYRGRDTEAFF
-	TRBV7-9	-	TRBJ1-2	TGTGCCAGCAGCTTAGAGGGGCCACCAGGCTACACCTTC	CASSLEGPPGYTF
-	TRBV6-5	TRBD2	TRBJ2-3	TGTGCCAGCAGTCCCCGGGGGGGTACAGATACGCAGTATTTT	CASSPRGGTDTQYF
-	TRBV6-5	-	TRBJ1-1	TGTGCCAGCAGTTACTCCCGCGGTGGCACTGAAGCTTTCTTT	CASSYSRGGTEAFF
-	TRBV30	TRBD1	TRBJ1-6	TGTGCCTGGAGTGCCGGGACAGGGGACTCACCCCTCCACTTT	CAWSAGTGDSPLHF
-	TRBV7-2	-	TRBJ1-5	TGTGCCAGCAGCATCGGGGGAGGGGCTAGCAATCAGCCCCAGCATTTT	CASSIGGGASNQPQHF
-	TRBV5-1	-	TRBJ2-3	TGCGCCAGCAGCTTGGCCATGGAGGGCATGGAGCAGTATTTT	CASSLAMEGMEQYF
-	TRBV7-2	-	TRBJ2-1	TGTGCCAGCAGCCCGACAGTTTACAATGAGCAGTTCTTC	CASSPTVYNEQFF
-	TRBV4-3	TRBD2	TRBJ2-3	TGCGCCAGCAGCCAAGATAGGGCAGCGGGGGGAGATACGCAGTATTTT	CASSQDRAAGGDTQYF
few	TRBV7-2	TRBD2	TRBJ2-3	TGTGCCAGCAGCTTCTCTTTGGTAGCGGGGCGGGCTGATACGCAGTATTTT	CASSFSLVAGRADTQYF
-	TRBV5-1	TRBD2	TRBJ2-1	TGCGCCAGCAGCTTGGGGGCTAGCGGGTACAATGAGCAGTTCTTC	CASSLGASGYNEQFF
-	TRBV6-5	-	TRBJ1-6	TGTGCCAGCAGATTGTACAGGGACGGGTCACCCCTCCACTTT	CASRLYRDGSPLHF
-	TRBV7-2	-	TRBJ2-5	TGTGCCAGCAGCTTTTCTAAGCGGGTCCAAGAGACCCAGTACTTC	CASSFSKRVQETQYF
-	TRBV19	TRBD1	TRBJ1-1	TGTGCCAGTAGCATTGGACAGGGTCTCATGAACACTGAAGCTTTCTTT	CASSIGQGLMNTEAFF
-	TRBV5-4	-	TRBJ2-5	TGTGCCAGCAGCTTTGGAGACCAAGAGACCCAGTACTTC	CASSFGDQETQYF
-	TRBV4-2	-	TRBJ2-1	TGTGCCGGCAGCCAAGAGAGAGGGCGTAATGAGCAGTTCTTC	CAGSQERGRNEQFF
-	TRBV6-1	TRBD1	TRBJ1-6	TGTGCCAGCAGTGGAGACAGGGCCTATAATTCACCCCTCCACTTT	CASSGDRAYNSPLHF
-	TRBV5-1	-	TRBJ1-1	TGCGCCAGCAGCTTGACAGGGACCAACACTGAAGCTTTCTTT	CASSLTGTNTEAFF
-	TRBV5-4	TRBD2	TRBJ2-5	TGTGCCAGCAGCTTAAGTCTAGCGGGAGGGGAGACCCAGTACTTC	CASSLSLAGGETQYF
once	TRBV2	TRBD2	TRBJ2-3	TGTGCCAGCAGTGGGGGGGGAACAGATACGCAGTATTTT	CASSGGGTDTQYF
-	TRBV7-9	TRBD2	TRBJ2-5	TGTGCCAGCAGCTTACCACTAGCGGGATTTCGAGAGACCCAGTACTTC	CASSLPLAGFRETQYF